The entry that follows covers one T cell receptor beta chain sequence. The sample originates from a study of blood T cell repertoires in COVID-19. Method: immunoSEQ multiplex PCR; TCRdb's copy keeps in-frame clones and lacks some. The sample records about 290,000 clones, 85% to 90% being singletons. This CDR3 is built from 16 residues. The germline V gene has CDR1 LGHDT and CDR2 YNNKEL (reference sequence). The V and J ends lost 0 bases and 0 bases respectively, with 9 bases between them. This chain uses TRBV3-1 (or the pseudogene TRBV3-2) with TRBJ2-1; a weak D match, TRBD2 (5 bases). The clonotype was recovered from a woman younger than 45 with COVID-19, enrolled during active disease. Sequencing was carried out using peripheral blood. Here the CDR3 DNA reads TGTGCCAGCAGCCAAGAGGAGGAATACTCCTACAATGAGCAGTTCTTC. It is translated as CASSQEEEYSYNEQFF.